Below are 19 T cell receptor beta chains sequenced from a single sample in a study of PD-L1 blockade in urothelial cancer. Generated by immunoSEQ multiplex PCR, the TCRdb table keeps only in-frame clones and is missing some. The sample lists about 52,000 clones, over 75% occurring once. The source was PBMCs, collected around atezolizumab (anti-PD-L1) treatment. Receptors were obtained from a man aged 40-49 years with urothelial cancer.

This chain uses TRBV5-1 with TRBJ2-3, with D possibly TRBD2 on 5 matching bases. Germline V gene data show CDR1 as SGHRS and CDR2 as YFSETQ. Trimming left V 6 bases short and J 2 bases short, with 16 bases between. The CDR3 totals 15 residues. The CDR3 reads CASTPGTRPTDTQYF. In nucleotides, the CDR3 is TGCGCCAGCACCCCGGGAACCAGACCCACAGATACGCAGTATTTT.

The chain has TRBV5-1 and TRBJ1-1; no clear D gene. This CDR3 has 11 amino acids. CDR1 is SGHRS and CDR2 is YFSETQ in the germline V gene. The ends were cut back, 4 bases at V and 4 bases at J, with 5 bases in the middle. DNA of the CDR3: TGCGCCAGCAGCCGGGGCACTGAAGCTTTCTTT. Protein: CASSRGTEAFF.

The chain carries TRBV29-1 and TRBJ1-1; 8 positions match TRBD1. The germline gives CDR1 SQVTM, CDR2 ANQGSEA. The CDR3 is made up of 13 amino acids. J was trimmed by 2 bases and V by 8 bases; bases with no gene match: 7. This chain's CDR3 is CSYQGAGNTEAFF. The DNA for the CDR3 is TGCAGCTACCAGGGGGCCGGTAACACTGAAGCTTTCTTT.

The genes are TRBV30 and TRBJ2-1; D is possibly TRBD2 (6 bases). V dropped 0 bases and J dropped 7 bases, with 19 bases sitting between them. The germline V gene has CDR1 GTSNPN and CDR2 SVGIG (reference sequence). The CDR3 is 16 amino acids. The CDR3 DNA reads TGTGCCTGGAGTGTTACAGGCGGGGAGGTCCGGAATGAGCAGTTCTTC. Its translation: CAWSVTGGEVRNEQFF.

V gene TRBV9 combines with J gene TRBJ2-1, with 11 positions matching TRBD2. V was clipped by 0 bases and J by 4 bases; unmatched bases: 12. This CDR3 contains 19 residues. Per germline, CDR1 SGDLS and CDR2 YYNGEE. The DNA of the CDR3 is TGTGCCAGCAGCGTAGGACTAGCGGGGAAGGGGACATCTTACAATGAGCAGTTCTTC. This codes for CASSVGLAGKGTSYNEQFF.

The V gene is TRBV11-2, the J gene TRBJ2-7, with D tentatively TRBD1 (6 bases). Germline lookup yields CDR1 SGHAT and CDR2 FQNNGV. The V gene lost 5 bases and the J gene lost 2 bases, with 16 bases spanning the gap. The CDR3 length is 15 residues. The CDR3 loop reads CASSRLRDKTYEQYF. The CDR3 bases are TGTGCCAGCAGCCGACTCCGGGACAAAACCTACGAGCAGTACTTC.

The CDR3 DNA sequence: TGCGCCAGCAGCCCCCCGGGGGGCGGTGAAAAACTGTTTTTT. Translated: CASSPPGGGEKLFF. The rearrangement uses TRBV5-1 and TRBJ1-4; D perhaps matches TRBD1 (6 bases). The germline V gene encodes CDR1 SGHRS and CDR2 YFSETQ. This CDR3 comprises 14 residues. V lost 4 bases to trimming and J lost 7 bases, with 14 bases between them.

V is TRBV30 and J is TRBJ1-4; D is perhaps TRBD1 (6 bases). This CDR3 has 15 amino acids. The ends were cut back, 1 base at V and 2 bases at J, with 11 bases in the middle. The germline V gene has CDR1 GTSNPN and CDR2 SVGIG (reference sequence). The CDR3 nucleotides read TGTGCCTGGAGTGGACCTGGGGGCACTAATGAAAAACTGTTTTTT. It specifies CAWSGPGGTNEKLFF. Filled out from reference TRBV30 and TRBJ1-4, the complete variable domain reads SQTIHQWPATLVQPVGSPLSLECTVEGTSNPNLYWYRQAAGRGLQLLFYSVGIGQISSEVPQNLSASRPQDRQFILSSKKLLLSDSGFYLCAWSGPGGTNEKLFFGSGTQLSVL.

This clone was found once. CDR3 amino acids: CASSLSAGRSTDTQYF. In nucleotides, the CDR3 is TGTGCCAGCAGCTTATCTGCTGGCCGAAGCACAGATACGCAGTATTTT. The chain combines TRBV7-3 with TRBJ2-3; D unresolved. Germline lookup yields CDR1 SGHTA and CDR2 FQGTGA. V was pared by 2 bases and J by 0 bases, with 12 bases between. This CDR3 is 16 amino acids long.

The chain is built from TRBV2 and TRBJ1-3; 8 bases fit TRBD1. Germline V gene data show CDR1 as SNHLY and CDR2 as FYNNEI. The CDR3 has 14 amino acids. V dropped 6 bases and J dropped 5; count of bases not matched to a gene: 6. CDR3 in amino acids: CASRNRTGRNTIYF. CDR3 DNA sequence: TGTGCCAGCAGGAACCGGACAGGGAGAAACACCATATATTTT.

This clone was seen just once. The chain couples TRBV5-1 to TRBJ1-4; the match to TRBD1 covers 12 bases. The CDR3 is 15 amino acids. V lost 5 bases and J lost 8; bases outside the gene matches: 7. The germline V gene encodes CDR1 SGHRS and CDR2 YFSETQ. The CDR3 protein is CASRPTGTGGEKLFF. CDR3 in DNA: TGCGCCAGCAGGCCGACCGGGACAGGGGGCGAAAAACTGTTTTTT.

V and J are TRBV4-3 and TRBJ2-6; D is perhaps TRBD2 (5 bases). The CDR3 has 17 amino acids. V was clipped by 4 bases and J by 0 bases, with 13 bases between them. Looked up from germline, CDR1 is LGHNA and CDR2 is YSLEER. CDR3 protein: CASSRLYRGSGANVLTF. For the CDR3, the DNA is TGCGCCAGCAGCCGTCTTTATCGGGGCTCTGGGGCCAACGTCCTGACTTTC.

The chain recombines TRBV5-1 with TRBJ2-1; 7 bases map to TRBD2. The CDR3 is made up of 14 amino acids. CDR1 is SGHRS, CDR2 YFSETQ, per germline. With V trimmed by 6 bases and J by 3 bases, 6 bases remained unmatched. The CDR3, as DNA: TGCGCCAGCACCCTAGCGGATCTCTACAATGAGCAGTTCTTC. Its translation is CASTLADLYNEQFF.

This chain uses TRBV6-5 with TRBJ2-7, with 10 positions matching TRBD2. V trimming: 11 bases; J trimming: 4 bases; junction bases outside the gene matches: 5. CDR3 length: 12 residues. Germline V gene data show CDR1 as MNHEY and CDR2 as SVGAGI. CDR3 residues: CASWTSGYEQYF. The CDR3 bases are TGTGCCTCTTGGACTAGCGGTTACGAGCAGTACTTC.

J is TRBJ2-7 and V is TRBV28; 11 bases are shared with TRBD2. Germline CDR1 MDHEN, CDR2 SYDVKM. The CDR3 has 14 amino acids. The ends lost 6 bases at V and 2 bases at J; junction bases unmatched: 3. DNA of the CDR3: TGTGCCAGCAGAAGACTAGCGGGGCCCTACGAGCAGTACTTC. It is translated as CASRRLAGPYEQYF.

This clone was recorded only once. The chain combines TRBV5-1 with TRBJ2-2; D perhaps matches TRBD1 (5 bases). Per the germline V gene, CDR1 is SGHRS and CDR2 is YFSETQ. Trimming took 1 base from V and 1 from J, leaving 11 bases between them. This CDR3 is built from 16 residues. CDR3 loop: CASSLSPTGNTGELFF. The CDR3 DNA sequence: TGCGCCAGCAGCTTGTCACCCACAGGGAACACCGGGGAGCTGTTTTTT.

This rearrangement joins TRBV9 to TRBJ2-2, with 8 bases that match TRBD2. The V and J ends lost 3 bases and 7 bases, in that order; junction bases with no gene match: 5. This CDR3 spans 14 amino acids. Germline V gene data show CDR1 as SGDLS and CDR2 as YYNGEE. The CDR3 nucleotides read TGTGCCAGCAGCGGTAGCGGGACCAACGGGGAGCTGTTTTTT. This translates into CASSGSGTNGELFF.

The J gene is TRBJ2-5, the V gene TRBV20-1; D may be TRBD1 (5 bases). CDR1 and CDR2 (germline): DFQATT, SNEGSKA (reference sequence). The CDR3 length is 11 residues. V was cut by 5 bases and J by 5 bases, with 9 bases left in between. In nucleotides, the CDR3 is TGCAGTGCTCTGGCAGGGGAGACCCAGTACTTC. Its protein product is CSALAGETQYF.

The rearrangement links TRBV30 to TRBJ1-2, with 8 positions matching TRBD1. Germline V gene data show CDR1 as GTSNPN and CDR2 as SVGIG (reference sequence). After removal of 2 bases from V and 8 bases from J, the junction contained 4 bases not matched to a gene. CDR3 length: 12 residues. CDR3 loop: CAWSPRDRGYTF. The CDR3 coding sequence is TGTGCCTGGAGTCCTCGGGACAGGGGCTACACCTTC.